A selection of T cell receptor beta chains follows, all from one sample in a study of T-cell memory formation after mild COVID-19. In TCRdb, the 5' RACE reads were re-called with MiXCR into one record per CDR3 protein. The sample contains approximately 290,000 distinct CDR3 sequences, roughly 8.2% of which appear only once. The material sequenced was PBMCs or a T cell subset sorted from them (not recorded which). These receptors all stem from a man aged 18 to 30 who had mild COVID-19 (a few samples of this study predate the infection). Cell type and time point are not known. Both conserved end residues are part of each CDR3. D genes are given only for firm matches. Size tells how often a clone was seen (once, few, many) or the class of an expanded clone, and some rows leave it out.

V gene	D gene	J gene	clone size	CDR3 protein	CDR3 DNA
TRBV5-1	NA	TRBJ1-2	NA	CASSPVSFYGYTF	TGCGCCAGCAGCCCGGTCAGCTTCTATGGCTACACCTTC
TRBV4-1	NA	TRBJ2-1	few	CASKPGLGFSYNEQFF	TGCGCCAGCAAGCCAGGGCTGGGGTTCTCCTACAATGAGCAGTTCTTC
TRBV7-2	NA	TRBJ1-5	once	CASSMGRHSNQPQHF	TGTGCCAGCAGCATGGGGAGGCATAGCAATCAGCCCCAGCATTTT
TRBV4-1	TRBD1	TRBJ1-1	NA	CASTRDGTVLNTEAFF	TGCGCCAGCACCCGGGACGGGACAGTGTTAAACACTGAAGCTTTCTTT
TRBV20-1	TRBD2	TRBJ2-3	many	CSARGLAGTQYF	TGCAGTGCTAGGGGACTAGCGGGCACGCAGTATTTT
TRBV5-1	TRBD2	TRBJ2-5	NA	CASSWTSGGLLRQETQYF	TGCGCCAGCAGCTGGACTAGCGGGGGCCTTCTCAGGCAAGAGACCCAGTACTTC
TRBV27	TRBD1	TRBJ1-1	few	CASRPGQGYTEAFF	TGTGCCAGCAGACCGGGACAGGGTTACACTGAAGCTTTCTTT
TRBV2	NA	TRBJ2-5	NA	CASTSRESQETQYF	TGTGCCAGCACTTCGAGGGAGAGTCAAGAGACCCAGTACTTC
TRBV7-9	NA	TRBJ2-7	NA	CASSPDLSYEQYF	TGTGCCAGCAGCCCCGACCTGTCCTACGAGCAGTACTTC
TRBV5-1	NA	TRBJ1-6	many	CASSTGQSLASPLHF	TGCGCCAGCAGCACGGGACAAAGCCTGGCGTCACCCCTCCACTTT
TRBV5-1	TRBD1	TRBJ1-1	few	CASSLVETGVTEAFF	TGCGCCAGCAGCTTGGTGGAGACAGGGGTGACTGAAGCTTTCTTT
TRBV10-3	NA	TRBJ2-3	NA	CAISEFPTDTQYF	TGTGCCATCAGTGAGTTCCCCACAGATACGCAGTATTTT
TRBV28	TRBD2	TRBJ2-3	NA	CASSWDRTSSTQYF	TGTGCCAGCAGCTGGGACCGGACTAGTTCTACGCAGTATTTT
TRBV9	TRBD2	TRBJ2-3	many	CASSVSGGASDTQYF	TGTGCCAGCAGCGTTAGCGGGGGGGCATCAGATACGCAGTATTTT
TRBV5-1	NA	TRBJ1-4	many	CASSFLQGANEKLFF	TGCGCCAGCAGCTTTTTACAGGGAGCTAATGAAAAACTGTTTTTT
TRBV6-5	NA	TRBJ2-3	many	CASSYRGRTSTDTQYF	TGTGCCAGCAGTTACAGGGGCAGGACTAGCACAGATACGCAGTATTTT
TRBV7-9	NA	TRBJ1-1	NA	CASSLFRTRGNTEAFF	TGTGCCAGCAGCTTATTCAGAACTCGGGGGAACACTGAAGCTTTCTTT
TRBV7-2	NA	TRBJ2-5	many	CASSLDPQGETQYF	TGTGCCAGCAGCCTGGACCCGCAGGGGGAGACCCAGTACTTC
TRBV2	NA	TRBJ2-4	NA	CASRKGVLAKNIQYF	TGTGCCAGCAGAAAGGGGGTCTTAGCCAAAAACATTCAGTACTTC
TRBV12-3/TRBV12-4	NA	TRBJ2-7	NA	CASSFSRENTQF	TGTGCCAGCAGTTTCTCCCGGGAAAACACGCAATTC
TRBV5-1	TRBD2	TRBJ2-1	NA	CASSLGTSLSREQFF	TGCGCCAGCAGCTTGGGGACTAGCTTGAGCCGGGAGCAGTTCTTC
TRBV5-1	TRBD1	TRBJ1-2	few	CASSLGTGNYGYTF	TGCGCCAGCAGCTTGGGGACAGGGAACTATGGCTACACCTTC
TRBV11-2	TRBD1	TRBJ2-1	many	CASSPPGTGVIGEQFF	TGTGCCAGCAGCCCACCCGGGACAGGGGTTATCGGGGAGCAGTTCTTC
TRBV5-1	NA	TRBJ2-3	few	CASSWRGEGSGTDTQYF	TGCGCCAGCAGTTGGAGGGGAGAGGGGTCCGGCACAGATACGCAGTATTTT
TRBV20-1	TRBD2	TRBJ2-1	few	CSASVAGSSYNEQFF	TGCAGTGCTAGCGTAGCGGGGAGCTCCTACAATGAGCAGTTCTTC
TRBV5-4	NA	TRBJ2-5	NA	CASSLSRSVQYF	TGTGCCAGCAGCTTGTCCAGGTCGGTCCAGTACTTC
TRBV2	TRBD2	TRBJ2-1	NA	CASSEGLAGGQFF	TGTGCCAGCAGTGAAGGACTAGCGGGGGGGCAGTTCTTC
TRBV27	TRBD1	TRBJ2-3	NA	CASSVRDRGGDTQYF	TGTGCCAGCAGTGTCCGGGACAGGGGAGGAGATACGCAGTATTTT
TRBV19	TRBD1	TRBJ2-7	NA	CASSMTGDYEQYF	TGTGCCAGTAGTATGACAGGGGACTACGAGCAGTACTTC
TRBV7-7	NA	TRBJ2-1	few	CASRVRGTPYNEQFF	TGTGCTAGCAGGGTTAGGGGGACTCCCTACAATGAGCAGTTCTTC
TRBV7-9	NA	TRBJ2-5	NA	CASSLDRNQETQYF	TGTGCCAGCAGCTTAGACCGGAATCAAGAGACCCAGTACTTC
TRBV4-3	NA	TRBJ2-1	many	CASSQDPRGTSSYNEQFF	TGCGCCAGCAGCCAAGATCCGAGGGGGACGAGCTCCTACAATGAGCAGTTCTTC
TRBV7-9	TRBD2	TRBJ2-5	many	CASSPRLAVKETQYF	TGTGCCAGCAGCCCTAGGCTAGCGGTTAAAGAGACCCAGTACTTC
TRBV6-5	NA	TRBJ1-2	NA	CASRRGAYYGYTF	TGTGCCAGCAGACGCGGGGCGTACTATGGCTACACCTTC
TRBV24-1	NA	TRBJ1-2	many	CATSSRGAYGYTF	TGTGCCACCAGTTCCCGCGGTGCCTATGGCTACACCTTC
TRBV7-6	TRBD1	TRBJ2-7	many	CASSTGQGMSEQYF	TGTGCCAGCAGCACCGGACAGGGTATGAGCGAGCAGTACTTC
TRBV25-1	NA	TRBJ1-2	few	CASSARGAFGYTF	TGTGCCAGCAGTGCACGGGGGGCATTTGGCTACACCTTC
TRBV20-1	NA	TRBJ1-6	many	CSARDPDISPLHF	TGCAGTGCTAGAGACCCGGACATATCACCCCTCCACTTT
TRBV7-8	TRBD1	TRBJ2-3	few	CASRLQGALHTQYF	TGTGCCAGCAGATTACAGGGGGCCCTTCATACGCAGTATTTT
TRBV12-3/TRBV12-4	NA	TRBJ2-5	few	CASSLAGASLETQYF	TGTGCCAGCAGTTTAGCCGGGGCTAGTCTTGAGACCCAGTACTTC
TRBV5-5	NA	TRBJ1-6	few	CASSQTKRGAPLHF	TGTGCCAGCAGCCAGACAAAACGAGGGGCACCCCTCCACTTT
TRBV9	NA	TRBJ1-5	NA	CASSVGGGGNNQPQHF	TGTGCCAGCAGCGTAGGAGGGGGGGGGAACAATCAGCCCCAGCATTTT
TRBV24-1	TRBD2	TRBJ2-3	NA	CATSDPGLAGTDTQYF	TGTGCCACCAGTGATCCCGGACTAGCGGGGACAGATACGCAGTATTTT
TRBV29-1	NA	TRBJ1-1	once	CSVVGGTGPIGNTEAFF	TGCAGCGTTGTTGGAGGGACTGGTCCTATAGGGAACACTGAAGCTTTCTTT
TRBV11-2	TRBD2	TRBJ2-3	few	CASSPGRLAGPSGGQYF	TGTGCCAGCAGCCCGGGGAGACTAGCGGGGCCCTCCGGGGGGCAGTATTTT
TRBV7-3	NA	TRBJ2-1	NA	CASSIRPGAGHNEQFF	TGTGCCAGCAGCATACGTCCGGGGGCCGGACACAATGAGCAGTTCTTC
TRBV3-1	NA	TRBJ1-2	few	CASSQAKGEHGYTF	TGTGCCAGCAGCCAAGCTAAGGGGGAACATGGCTACACCTTC
TRBV20-1	TRBD1	TRBJ1-4	many	CSATGEWGEKLFF	TGCAGTGCCACAGGGGAATGGGGTGAAAAACTGTTTTTT
TRBV6-2/TRBV6-3	NA	TRBJ1-5	NA	CASSYWESNQPQHF	TGTGCCAGCAGTTACTGGGAGAGCAATCAGCCCCAGCATTTT
TRBV12-3/TRBV12-4	TRBD1	TRBJ1-2	many	CASSLDRGGGYTF	TGTGCCAGCAGTTTAGACAGGGGTGGTGGCTACACCTTC
TRBV6-6	NA	TRBJ1-2	NA	CASTPQVQGNGYTF	TGTGCCAGCACCCCCCAGGTTCAGGGCAATGGCTACACCTTC
TRBV2	NA	TRBJ2-4	many	CASSELEVKNIQYF	TGTGCCAGCAGTGAATTGGAGGTCAAAAACATTCAGTACTTC
TRBV3-1	NA	TRBJ1-5	many	CASSHDDVQPQHF	TGTGCCAGCAGCCATGATGACGTCCAGCCCCAGCATTTT
TRBV20-1	NA	TRBJ1-6	few	CSARLAGQPNSPLHF	TGCAGTGCTAGACTGGCGGGGCAGCCTAATTCACCCCTCCACTTT
TRBV20-1	NA	TRBJ2-2	few	CSARDKDARATGELFF	TGCAGTGCTAGGGACAAGGACGCCAGGGCCACCGGGGAGCTGTTTTTT